These T cell receptor beta chains were read from a single sample in a study of blood T cell repertoires in COVID-19. Profiled with immunoSEQ multiplex PCR; TCRdb holds only in-frame clones, not every one. The sample records some 150,000 clones, approximately 85% being singletons. The sequencing input was peripheral blood. The receptor set was obtained from a man in his forties or fifties with acute or convalescent COVID-19. Each CDR3 is given with its conserved first and last residue. A D gene is named only where the DNA matches it firmly. Some rows have no size entry. The others give once, few or many, or a class for an expanded clone.

v_gene	d_gene	j_gene	abundance	CDR3aa	CDR3nt
TRBV7-3	TRBD2	TRBJ2-2	NA	CASSLSGTSGSRELFF	TGTGCCAGCAGCTTATCCGGGACTAGCGGGAGTAGGGAGCTGTTTTTT
TRBV28	NA	TRBJ2-5	once	CASSSLGRAEETQYF	TGTGCCAGCAGTTCTCTAGGGAGAGCAGAAGAGACCCAGTACTTC
TRBV25-1	NA	TRBJ1-3	NA	CASSDPTGTHSGNTIYF	TGTGCCAGCAGTGATCCGACAGGAACCCACTCTGGAAACACCATATATTTT
TRBV3-1/TRBV3-2	NA	TRBJ2-7	NA	CASSQENYKSYEQYF	TGTGCCAGCAGCCAAGAAAACTACAAATCCTACGAGCAGTACTTC
TRBV1	NA	TRBJ1-5	few	CTSSQAGDRDQPQHF	TGCACCAGCAGCCAAGCAGGGGACAGGGATCAGCCCCAGCATTTT
TRBV2	NA	TRBJ1-2	few	CASSEKLNYGYTF	TGTGCCAGCAGTGAGAAGCTTAACTATGGCTACACCTTC
TRBV25-1	TRBD2	TRBJ2-3	few	CASSEGSGGVKGDTQYF	TGTGCCAGCAGTGAAGGCAGCGGGGGGGTTAAAGGGGATACGCAGTATTTT
TRBV6-5	NA	TRBJ1-1	once	CASSYQQGLGTEAFF	TGTGCCAGCAGTTATCAACAGGGACTAGGCACTGAAGCTTTCTTT
TRBV6-5	TRBD1	TRBJ2-1	once	CASSYGQVNEQFF	TGTGCCAGCAGTTATGGACAGGTCAATGAGCAGTTCTTC
TRBV28	TRBD1	TRBJ1-2	NA	CASRSGTDYGYTF	TGTGCCAGCAGGTCCGGGACAGATTATGGCTACACCTTC
TRBV5-1	TRBD2	TRBJ2-7	NA	CASSPASGRSYEQYF	TGCGCCAGCAGCCCAGCTAGCGGGAGGAGCTACGAGCAGTACTTC
TRBV2	NA	TRBJ1-1	NA	CASSSGDNTEAFF	TGTGCCAGCAGCAGTGGAGATAACACTGAAGCTTTCTTT
TRBV9	NA	TRBJ1-3	NA	CASSTRKGGMSGNTIYF	TGTGCCAGCAGCACACGCAAAGGGGGAATGTCAGGAAACACCATATATTTT
TRBV20-1	NA	TRBJ1-1	once	CSASPEGTEAFF	TGCAGTGCCAGTCCTGAGGGCACTGAAGCTTTCTTT
TRBV13	TRBD1	TRBJ2-4	NA	CALEGTAKRAKNIQYF	TGTGCCTTGGAAGGGACAGCGAAGAGGGCCAAAAACATTCAGTACTTC
TRBV4-1	NA	TRBJ2-7	NA	CASSQVMQRLDYEQYF	TGCGCCAGCAGCCAAGTGATGCAGCGACTTGACTACGAGCAGTACTTC
TRBV5-1	NA	TRBJ1-1	NA	CASSPGPGMTGTDTEAFF	TGCGCCAGCAGCCCCGGACCCGGAATGACGGGAACGGACACTGAAGCTTTCTTT
TRBV6-5	NA	TRBJ2-3	NA	CASTIGGLGDTQYF	TGTGCCAGCACCATTGGAGGGCTAGGAGATACGCAGTATTTT
TRBV29-1	NA	TRBJ2-1	NA	CSVEQGGDEQFF	TGCAGCGTTGAGCAGGGCGGGGATGAGCAGTTCTTC
TRBV6-5	TRBD2	TRBJ2-7	NA	CASSYSRRGGLNEQYF	TGTGCCAGCAGTTACTCGAGACGGGGGGGTTTGAACGAGCAGTACTTC
TRBV14	TRBD1	TRBJ2-2	NA	CASSQDRPGQRNTGELFF	TGTGCCAGCAGCCAAGATAGACCGGGACAGCGGAACACCGGGGAGCTGTTTTTT
TRBV13	TRBD1	TRBJ1-2	NA	CASSREKGTGSYGYTF	TGTGCCAGCAGCAGAGAGAAAGGGACAGGGTCTTATGGCTACACCTTC
TRBV4-1	TRBD1	TRBJ2-7	NA	CASSQSGRQGFYEQYF	TGCGCCAGCAGCCAATCGGGGAGACAGGGTTTTTACGAGCAGTACTTC
TRBV30	NA	TRBJ1-2	NA	CAWSVRAGANYGYTF	TGTGCCTGGAGTGTTCGGGCAGGGGCTAACTATGGCTACACCTTC
TRBV7-9	TRBD2	TRBJ2-3	once	CASRLGLAGGADTQYF	TGTGCCAGCAGACTCGGACTAGCGGGAGGGGCAGATACGCAGTATTTT
TRBV12-3/TRBV12-4	NA	TRBJ2-3	few	CASSFGGISQYF	TGTGCCAGCAGTTTTGGGGGGATATCACAGTATTTT
TRBV4-1	TRBD2	TRBJ2-1	NA	CASSQSAGGPTNEQFF	TGCGCCAGCAGCCAAAGTGCGGGGGGCCCTACCAATGAGCAGTTCTTC
TRBV7-9	TRBD1	TRBJ1-2	NA	CASSQPRQGNYGYTF	TGTGCCAGCAGCCAGCCCCGACAGGGAAACTATGGCTACACCTTC
TRBV24-1	TRBD1	TRBJ2-3	NA	CATSVRTGSGTDTQYF	TGTGCCACCAGTGTTCGGACAGGGAGCGGCACAGATACGCAGTATTTT
TRBV11-2	TRBD1	TRBJ1-6	NA	CASSPGTVQSPLHF	TGTGCCAGCAGCCCTGGGACAGTCCAATCACCCCTCCACTTT
TRBV10-1	NA	TRBJ2-3	NA	CASSEVQGAEGTQYF	TGCGCCAGCAGTGAGGTACAGGGTGCCGAGGGTACGCAGTATTTT
TRBV1	NA	TRBJ2-1	NA	CTSSINCYSEQFF	TGCACCAGCAGCATTAATTGTTACAGTGAGCAGTTCTTC
TRBV6-5	TRBD1	TRBJ2-2	NA	CASREDRGRTGELFF	TGTGCCAGCAGGGAGGACAGGGGAAGGACCGGGGAGCTGTTTTTT
TRBV6-5	TRBD2	TRBJ2-1	NA	CASKTSVGNEQFF	TGTGCCAGCAAGACTAGCGTTGGCAATGAGCAGTTCTTC
TRBV27	NA	TRBJ1-5	NA	CASSFQGGQPQHF	TGTGCCAGCAGTTTTCAGGGCGGTCAGCCCCAGCATTTT
TRBV19	NA	TRBJ2-3	NA	CASSIGTSSTDTQYF	TGTGCCAGTAGTATAGGAACTAGCAGTACAGATACGCAGTATTTT
TRBV11-3	TRBD2	TRBJ2-5	once	CASILNSGTPSETQYF	TGTGCCAGCATCCTAAATAGCGGGACCCCGTCGGAGACCCAGTACTTC
TRBV6-5	TRBD2	TRBJ2-1	NA	CASSWQAGAYNEQFF	TGTGCCAGCAGTTGGCAAGCGGGAGCCTACAATGAGCAGTTCTTC
TRBV9	TRBD1	TRBJ1-2	NA	CASSVSYRGSDGYTF	TGTGCCAGCAGCGTTTCGTACAGGGGATCGGATGGCTACACCTTC
TRBV6-1	NA	TRBJ1-2	NA	CASSEAGVSYGYTF	TGTGCCAGCAGTGAAGCAGGGGTGAGCTATGGCTACACCTTC
TRBV11-2	TRBD1	TRBJ1-2	NA	CASSPQGARIADGYTF	TGTGCCAGCAGCCCACAGGGGGCGCGGATTGCAGATGGCTACACCTTC
TRBV10-3	NA	TRBJ2-7	once	CAARSAGLREQYF	TGTGCCGCCCGCAGTGCGGGATTGCGCGAGCAGTACTTC
TRBV7-9	NA	TRBJ1-1	NA	CASSFRRQEGVFF	TGTGCCAGCAGCTTTCGCAGGCAGGAAGGGGTTTTCTTT
TRBV24-1	NA	TRBJ2-1	few	CATSDWGRGRDNEQFF	TGTGCCACCAGTGATTGGGGTCGGGGAAGGGACAATGAGCAGTTCTTC
TRBV5-6	NA	TRBJ1-2	NA	CASSKLRGLDYGYTF	TGTGCCAGCAGTAAACTAAGGGGCTTGGACTATGGCTACACCTTC
TRBV19	NA	TRBJ2-2	NA	CASSIGVGYTGELFF	TGTGCCAGTAGTATCGGGGTCGGGTACACCGGGGAGCTGTTTTTT
TRBV6-5	NA	TRBJ2-3	NA	CASSYSDSPRDTQYF	TGTGCCAGCAGTTACTCCGACAGTCCCAGGGATACGCAGTATTTT